The 32 T cell receptor beta chains given below trace back to one sample, sequenced in a study of beta chain features in type 1 diabetes. The study reverse transcribed the entire isolated RNA, so it sequenced expressed TCRB transcripts. Profiling relied on immunoSEQ multiplex PCR, and the TCRdb table lists in-frame clones only, not all of them. The sample lists roughly 140,000 clones, 6.9% occurring once. Sample: central memory CD4+ T cells from blood. Every receptor here comes from a young woman in good health.

This clone was seen repeatedly, ten times or more. The J gene is TRBJ2-3, the V gene TRBV5-1; tentatively, D is TRBD2 (5 bases). This CDR3 is 12 amino acids long. V dropped 2 bases and J dropped 6 bases, with 7 bases sitting between them. From germline, CDR1 is SGHRS and CDR2 YFSETQ. CDR3 sequence (DNA): TGCGCCAGCAGCTTTTCGGGGGATACGCAGTATTTT. It yields the protein CASSFSGDTQYF. The complete variable domain, with remaining parts taken from reference TRBV5-1 and TRBJ2-3, reads KAGVTQTPRYLIKTRGQQVTLSCSPISGHRSVSWYQQTPGQGLQFLFEYFSETQRNKGNFPGRFSGRQFSNSRSEMNVSTLELGDSALYLCASSFSGDTQYFGPGTRLTVL.

This clone occurred a few times. The chain has TRBV10-3 and TRBJ1-5; the D gene is possibly TRBD1 (5 bases). Trimming left V 10 bases short and J 0 bases short, with 16 bases between. The CDR3 consists of 15 residues. Germline V gene lookup returns CDR1 ENHRY and CDR2 SYGVKD. CDR3 DNA: TGTGCCAGCGGGACGGACTCCTATAGCAATCAGCCCCAGCATTTT. Translation gives CASGTDSYSNQPQHF.

This chain links TRBV7-6 with TRBJ2-5; D is unclear. Germline V gene data show CDR1 as SGHVS and CDR2 as FNYEAQ. Trimming removed 1 base from V and 4 bases from J, with 10 bases in between. This CDR3 spans 14 amino acids. Here the CDR3 DNA reads TGTGCCAGCAGCTTAGAATACAGCACAGAGACCCAGTACTTC. It is translated as CASSLEYSTETQYF.

There are a few counts of this clone. The V gene is TRBV6-6, the J gene TRBJ1-5, with 7 bases fitting TRBD1. The CDR3 totals 16 residues. From germline, CDR1 is MNHNY and CDR2 SVGAGI (reference sequence). With 6 bases clipped from V and 7 bases from J, the junction kept 15 bases outside the gene matches. The CDR3 loop is CASSRSKQGRLQPQHF. CDR3 nucleotides: TGTGCCAGCAGCCGAAGCAAACAGGGGAGGCTCCAGCCCCAGCATTTT.

The CDR3 is CASSSTGFGYTF. Written as DNA, the CDR3 is TGTGCCAGCAGCTCGACAGGGTTTGGCTACACCTTC. The chain links TRBV5-5 to TRBJ1-2; 7 positions match TRBD1. Losses at the gene ends were 3 bases for V and 7 bases for J; bases not matched to a gene: 3. The CDR3 has 12 amino acids. Germline lookup yields CDR1 SGHKS and CDR2 YYEKEE (reference sequence).

The chain recombines TRBV19 with TRBJ2-5; 7 nucleotides match TRBD1. The V gene's germline CDR1 is LNHDA and CDR2 SQIVND (reference sequence). The V and J ends lost 9 bases and 0 bases, in that order; junction bases with no gene match: 4. The CDR3 is 13 residues long. For the CDR3, the DNA is TGTGCCAGCCGGACAGGCAACCAAGAGACCCAGTACTTC. Translating gives CASRTGNQETQYF. Looking up the rest from reference TRBV19 and TRBJ2-5 gives the full variable domain: DGGITQSPKYLFRKEGQNVTLSCEQNLNHDAMYWYRQDPGQGLRLIYYSQIVNDFQKGDIAEGYSVSREKKESFPLTVTSAQKNPTAFYLCASRTGNQETQYFGPGTRLLVL.

This clone appeared a few times. The chain carries TRBV30 and TRBJ1-2; D gene ambiguous. CDR3 length: 11 amino acids. Trimming left V 0 bases short and J 7 bases short, with 6 bases between. Germline CDR1 and CDR2: GTSNPN and SVGIG (reference sequence). The CDR3 loop reads CAWSVPSGYTF. CDR3 DNA sequence: TGTGCCTGGAGTGTACCCAGTGGCTACACCTTC.

The chain carries TRBV4-3 and TRBJ2-4; 9 bases line up with TRBD1. The CDR3 is 16 amino acids. CDR1 is LGHNA, CDR2 YSLEER, per germline. V dropped 0 bases and J dropped 4; count of bases not matched to a gene: 4. CDR3 sequence reads: CASSQDAGTGKNIQYF. The CDR3 DNA reads as TGCGCCAGCAGCCAAGACGCCGGGACAGGGAAAAACATTCAGTACTTC.

The table lists this clone with many counts. V gene TRBV11-2 combines with J gene TRBJ1-1; D gene uncertain. Per germline, CDR1 SGHAT and CDR2 FQNNGV. The CDR3 covers 14 residues. V lost 2 bases, J lost 1 base, and 8 bases lay in between. CDR3 DNA: TGTGCCAGCAGCTTATCGCGCGGGAACACTGAAGCTTTCTTT. Protein: CASSLSRGNTEAFF.

V and J are TRBV27 and TRBJ2-3, with 9 bases fitting TRBD1. CDR1 and CDR2 (germline): MNHEY, SMNVEV (reference sequence). The CDR3 runs to 16 residues. Trimming cost V 4 bases and J 6 bases; bases outside gene matches: 11. Here the CDR3 DNA reads TGTGCCAGCAGTTCCCCCCCTCGGACAGGGGTGGATACGCAGTATTTT. This translates into CASSSPPRTGVDTQYF.

Remarks on this clone: This could be a read error, since a much larger clone is one nucleotide away. V is TRBV7-3 and J is TRBJ2-3; 11 positions match TRBD2. The CDR3 is 15 residues long. V gave up 3 bases and J gave up 1 base; unmatched junction bases: 0. Germline CDR1 SGHTA, CDR2 FQGTGA. The CDR3 nucleotides are TGTGCCAGCAGCTTGGGACTAGCGGGCACAGATACGCAGTATTTT. It translates to CASSLGLAGTDTQYF.

This clone was found a few times. The gene calls are TRBV6-1 and TRBJ2-1; TRBD2 agrees at 12 bases. V trimming: 2 bases; J trimming: 2 bases; junction bases outside the gene matches: 1. The germline CDR1 and CDR2 sequences are MNHNS and SASEGT. The CDR3 has 16 amino acids. CDR3 DNA: TGTGCCAGCAGTGAAAGACTAGCGGGGGCCTACAATGAGCAGTTCTTC. This gives the protein CASSERLAGAYNEQFF.

The chain recombines TRBV27 with TRBJ1-1; 7 positions agree with TRBD1. The CDR3 has 17 amino acids. V was clipped by 4 bases and J by 0 bases; unmatched bases: 11. The germline V gene has CDR1 MNHEY and CDR2 SMNVEV (reference sequence). The CDR3 region is CASSYRQGGTVNTEAFF. The DNA for the CDR3 is TGTGCCAGCAGTTATCGACAGGGAGGTACCGTGAACACTGAAGCTTTCTTT.

Ten or more counts support this clone. The chain carries TRBV11-1 and TRBJ1-2; D possibly corresponds to TRBD1 (5 bases). This CDR3 comprises 13 residues. Germline V gene sequence: CDR1 SGHAT, CDR2 FQDESV (reference sequence). V gave up 5 bases and J gave up 2 bases, with 9 bases separating them. The CDR3 spells CASSLGGNYGYTF. In DNA form, the CDR3 reads TGTGCCAGCAGCCTCGGGGGGAACTATGGCTACACCTTC.

In this sample, this clone turned up a few times. The V call is TRBV2, the J call TRBJ2-7; TRBD2 aligns across 9 bases. The trim removed 6 bases at V and 3 bases at J, leaving 9 bases unmatched. The CDR3 is 15 residues long. Germline CDR1 SNHLY, CDR2 FYNNEI. CDR3 in amino acids: CASRASGIPSYEQYF. The CDR3 DNA reads as TGTGCCAGCAGGGCTAGCGGGATCCCGAGCTACGAGCAGTACTTC.

V and J are TRBV2 and TRBJ2-1, with 12 bases that match TRBD1. The CDR3 is 16 residues long. The V and J ends lost 6 bases and 8 bases, in that order; junction bases with no gene match: 11. In germline, CDR1 is SNHLY, CDR2 FYNNEI. The CDR3 DNA sequence: TGTGCCAGCAGAAATATCCCGGGACAGGGGGCCGATGAGCAGTTCTTC. Residues: CASRNIPGQGADEQFF.

The chain is built from TRBV27 and TRBJ2-3; D gene ambiguous. Germline CDR1 reads MNHEY; CDR2 reads SMNVEV (reference sequence). This CDR3 comprises 11 residues. Trimming stripped 4 bases from V and 4 bases from J, with 3 bases between. The CDR3 region is CASSSSDTQYF. CDR3 DNA: TGTGCCAGCAGTTCGTCAGATACGCAGTATTTT.

The chain uses TRBV5-1 and TRBJ2-3; TRBD2 aligns across 9 bases. The CDR3 runs to 16 residues. Trimming cost V 6 bases and J 0 bases; bases outside gene matches: 8. Germline V gene data show CDR1 as SGHRS and CDR2 as YFSETQ. The CDR3 sequence: CASTQLAGSSTDTQYF. The CDR3 DNA sequence: TGCGCCAGCACCCAGCTAGCGGGATCTAGCACAGATACGCAGTATTTT.

The chain uses TRBV7-2 and TRBJ2-3; TRBD2 might be the D (7 bases). The CDR3 is made up of 14 amino acids. Trimming took 3 bases from V and 6 from J, leaving 13 bases between them. From germline, CDR1 is SGHTA and CDR2 FQGNSA. The CDR3 protein is CASSFGGAGDTQYF. For the CDR3, the DNA is TGTGCCAGCAGCTTTGGGGGGGCCGGGGATACGCAGTATTTT.

This clone was seen ten or more times. V is TRBV2 and J is TRBJ2-3; TRBD2 matches 11 bases. The length of the CDR3 is 15 residues. V was pared by 7 bases and J by 1 base, with 4 bases of the junction left unmatched. CDR1 and CDR2 from the germline V gene are SNHLY and FYNNEI. The CDR3 loop reads CASIEGLAGTDTQYF. The DNA for the CDR3 is TGTGCCAGCATCGAGGGACTAGCGGGCACAGATACGCAGTATTTT.

This clone was seen ten or more times. CDR3 residues: CASSQGRENIQYF. Written as DNA, the CDR3 is TGTGCCAGCAGCCAAGGACGGGAAAACATTCAGTACTTC. The genes are TRBV14 and TRBJ2-4; the D is unclear. Germline-derived CDR1 and CDR2 are SGHDN and FVKESK. The CDR3 is 13 residues long. V was clipped by 1 base and J by 5 bases, with 6 bases between them. Variable domain in full (rest from reference TRBV14 and TRBJ2-4): EAGVTQFPSHSVIEKGQTVTLRCDPISGHDNLYWYRRVMGKEIKFLLHFVKESKQDESGMPNNRFLAERTGGTYSTLKVQPAELEDSGVYFCASSQGRENIQYFGAGTRLSVL.

This clone was seen many times. This chain connects TRBV19 to TRBJ2-1; 11 nucleotides match TRBD2. This CDR3 is 17 amino acids long. Germline values: CDR1 LNHDA, CDR2 SQIVND (reference sequence). J gave up 3 bases and V 4 bases, and 8 bases lay outside the gene matches. CDR3 bases: TGTGCCAGTAGTAAGGGGGGTGGGACTAGCGGCTACAATGAGCAGTTCTTC. Residues: CASSKGGGTSGYNEQFF. The full variable domain, rest sourced from reference TRBV19 and TRBJ2-1, is DGGITQSPKYLFRKEGQNVTLSCEQNLNHDAMYWYRQDPGQGLRLIYYSQIVNDFQKGDIAEGYSVSREKKESFPLTVTSAQKNPTAFYLCASSKGGGTSGYNEQFFGPGTRLTVL.

This clone was counted between two and nine times. This chain connects TRBV11-3 to TRBJ1-5, with 11 bases lining up with TRBD1. With V trimmed by 4 bases and J by 7 bases, 3 bases remained unmatched. This CDR3 comprises 14 residues. Germline V gene sequence: CDR1 SGHNT, CDR2 YENEEA. The CDR3 DNA is TGTGCCAGCAGCTCGGGACAGGGGGAACAGCCCCAGCATTTT. Its protein product is CASSSGQGEQPQHF. The full variable domain, with the rest looked up from reference TRBV11-3 and TRBJ1-5, is EAGVVQSPRYKIIEKKQPVAFWCNPISGHNTLYWYLQNLGQGPELLIRYENEEAVDDSQLPKDRFSAERLKGVDSTLKIQPAELGDSAVYLCASSSGQGEQPQHFGDGTRLSIL.

Only a few counts were recorded for this clone. In DNA, the CDR3 is TGTGCCAGCAGCTTGAAGCGGAGGCAGGATGGCTACACCTTC. It yields the protein CASSLKRRQDGYTF. V usage is TRBV5-8 and J usage is TRBJ1-2; D not certain. Trimming removed 1 base at V and 6 bases at J, with 13 bases between. The germline V gene has CDR1 SGHTS and CDR2 YDEGEE. The CDR3 sequence is 14 residues long.

This chain connects TRBV5-1 to TRBJ2-5, with TRBD2 matching over 7 bases. CDR1 and CDR2 from the germline V gene are SGHRS and YFSETQ. The V and J ends lost 0 bases and 0 bases, in that order; junction bases with no gene match: 5. The CDR3 length is 16 residues. The CDR3 DNA follows: TGCGCCAGCAGCTTGGAAGGACTAGGGTACCAAGAGACCCAGTACTTC. Protein sequence: CASSLEGLGYQETQYF.

Ten or more counts support this clone. The rearrangement links TRBV4-2 to TRBJ2-1, with 14 bases fitting TRBD2. Germline assignment: CDR1 LGHNA and CDR2 YNFKEQ. The CDR3 has 16 residues. With 1 base clipped from V and 7 bases from J, the junction kept 3 bases outside the gene matches. The CDR3 spells CASSQGGLAGENEQFF. The CDR3 bases are TGTGCCAGCAGCCAAGGGGGACTAGCGGGAGAAAATGAGCAGTTCTTC.

This chain connects TRBV5-1 to TRBJ2-7; TRBD1 aligns across 8 bases. TRBJ2-5 matches the DNA end more closely, so the J call is doubtful. This CDR3 is built from 17 residues. CDR1 and CDR2 (germline): SGHRS, YFSETQ. The CDR3 DNA reads as TGCGCCAGCAGCACACAGGGGCCGGGACAGGTTCAAGAGACCCAGTACTTC. This sequence encodes CASSTQGPGQVQETQYF.

This clone has only a few counts. The chain recombines TRBV19 with TRBJ1-5; 9 nucleotides match TRBD1. Germline values: CDR1 LNHDA, CDR2 SQIVND (reference sequence). The length of the CDR3 is 14 residues. J gave up 4 bases and V 4 bases, and 2 bases lay outside the gene matches. Written as DNA, the CDR3 is TGTGCCAGTAGTACGACAGGGGGAAATCAGCCCCAGCATTTT. Amino acids: CASSTTGGNQPQHF.

This clone has a count of ten or more. V gene TRBV28 combines with J gene TRBJ1-4, with 8 nucleotides matching TRBD1. This CDR3 region has 14 residues. The V gene end was trimmed by 6 bases and the J gene end by 4 bases; junction bases not matched to a gene: 4. Germline assignment: CDR1 MDHEN and CDR2 SYDVKM. The CDR3 loop is CASRPGGFNEKLFF. The CDR3 DNA sequence: TGTGCCAGCAGACCAGGGGGCTTTAATGAAAAACTGTTTTTT. The variable domain in full, completed from reference TRBV28 and TRBJ1-4, reads DVKVTQSSRYLVKRTGEKVFLECVQDMDHENMFWYRQDPGLGLRLIYFSYDVKMKEKGDIPEGYSVSREKKERFSLILESASTNQTSMYLCASRPGGFNEKLFFGSGTQLSVL.

V usage is TRBV18 and J usage is TRBJ2-7; 9 bases are a match to TRBD1. Germline V lookup: CDR1 KGHSH, CDR2 LQKENI. CDR3 length: 15 residues. Germline trimming cut 2 bases from V and 6 bases from J; bases unmatched to any gene: 8. The CDR3 protein is CASSPRGQGTLEQYF. CDR3 coding DNA: TGTGCCAGCTCACCAAGGGGACAGGGTACTCTCGAGCAGTACTTC.

This clone was seen a few times. The chain is built from TRBV7-9 and TRBJ1-4; D is ambiguous. The CDR3 covers 16 residues. Germline CDR1 SEHNR, CDR2 FQNEAQ (reference sequence). Between the trimmed V and J ends, which lost 1 base and 0 bases, there was a span of 9 bases. The CDR3 bases are TGTGCCAGCAGCTTAGAAGAGTTGGCAACTAATGAAAAACTGTTTTTT. Translating gives CASSLEELATNEKLFF.

In this sample, this clone turned up a few times. The V call is TRBV7-2, the J call TRBJ2-5; TRBD2 matches at 7 bases. The CDR3 runs to 13 residues. Trimming took 11 bases from V and 4 from J; bases not matched to a gene: 10. Germline loops: CDR1 SGHTA, CDR2 FQGNSA. The CDR3 DNA reads TGTGCCGCGGGAGATGGGATAAGAGAGACCCAGTACTTC. It translates to CAAGDGIRETQYF. The full variable domain, completed using reference TRBV7-2 and TRBJ2-5, is GAGVSQSPSNKVTEKGKDVELRCDPISGHTALYWYRQSLGQGLEFLIYFQGNSAPDKSGLPSDRFSAERTGGSVSTLTIQRTQQEDSAVYLCAAGDGIRETQYFGPGTRLLVL.